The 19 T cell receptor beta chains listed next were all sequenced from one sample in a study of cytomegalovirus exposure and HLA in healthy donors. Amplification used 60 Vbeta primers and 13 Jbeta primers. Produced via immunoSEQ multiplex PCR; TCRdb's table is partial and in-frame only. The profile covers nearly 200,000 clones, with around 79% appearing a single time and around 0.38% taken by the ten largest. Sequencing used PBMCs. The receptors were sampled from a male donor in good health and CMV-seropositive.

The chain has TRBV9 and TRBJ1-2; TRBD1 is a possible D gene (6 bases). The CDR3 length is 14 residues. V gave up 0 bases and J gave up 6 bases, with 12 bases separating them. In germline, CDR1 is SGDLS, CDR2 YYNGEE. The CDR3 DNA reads TGTGCCAGCAGCGTAGACAGGGCAGCGGATGGCTACACCTTC. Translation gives CASSVDRAADGYTF.

For the CDR3, the DNA is TGTGCCAGCAGCCCCGGGGGGGACAGAGGCACAGATACGCAGTATTTT. Residues: CASSPGGDRGTDTQYF. V gene TRBV7-8 combines with J gene TRBJ2-3, with D maybe TRBD2 (8 bases). V lost 5 bases and J 1 base, leaving 16 bases between the germline ends. This CDR3 region has 16 residues. CDR1 is SGHVS, CDR2 FQNEAQ, per germline.

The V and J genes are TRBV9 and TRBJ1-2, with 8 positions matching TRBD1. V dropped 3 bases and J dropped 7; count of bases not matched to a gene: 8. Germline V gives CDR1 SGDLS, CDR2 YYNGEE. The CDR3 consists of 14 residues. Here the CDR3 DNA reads TGTGCCAGCAGCGGACCGAAGGACAGGGCTGGCTACACCTTC. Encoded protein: CASSGPKDRAGYTF.

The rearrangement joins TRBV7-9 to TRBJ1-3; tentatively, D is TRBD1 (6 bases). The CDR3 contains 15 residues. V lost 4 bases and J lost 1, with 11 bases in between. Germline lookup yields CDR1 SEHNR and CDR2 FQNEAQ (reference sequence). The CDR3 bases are TGTGCCAGCAGCTCGTTAACAGGGTCTGGAAACACCATATATTTT. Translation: CASSSLTGSGNTIYF.

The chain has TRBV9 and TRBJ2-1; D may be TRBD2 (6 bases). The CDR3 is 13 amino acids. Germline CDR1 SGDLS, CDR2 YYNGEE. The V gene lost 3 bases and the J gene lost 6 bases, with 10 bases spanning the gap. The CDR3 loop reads CASSGGTSNEQFF. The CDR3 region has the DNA TGTGCCAGCAGCGGCGGGACCTCCAATGAGCAGTTCTTC.

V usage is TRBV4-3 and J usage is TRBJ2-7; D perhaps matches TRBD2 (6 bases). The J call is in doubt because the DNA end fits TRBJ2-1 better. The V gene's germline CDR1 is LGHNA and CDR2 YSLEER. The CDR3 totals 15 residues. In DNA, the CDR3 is TGCGCCAGCAGCCAAGAGGGGGGTAGAGTCGATGAGCAGTTCTTC. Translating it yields CASSQEGGRVDEQFF.

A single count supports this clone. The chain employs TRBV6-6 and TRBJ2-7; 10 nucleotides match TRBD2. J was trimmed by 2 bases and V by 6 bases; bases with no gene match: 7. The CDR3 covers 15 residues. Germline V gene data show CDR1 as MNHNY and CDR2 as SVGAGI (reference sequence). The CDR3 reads CASSLTSGTTYEQYF. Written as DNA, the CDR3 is TGTGCCAGCAGCCTCACTAGCGGGACGACCTACGAGCAGTACTTC.

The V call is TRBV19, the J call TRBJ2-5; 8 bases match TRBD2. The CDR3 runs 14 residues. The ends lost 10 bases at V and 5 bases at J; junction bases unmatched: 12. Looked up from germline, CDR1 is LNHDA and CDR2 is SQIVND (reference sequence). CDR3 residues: CATRQRGGHETQYF. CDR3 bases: TGTGCCACCCGACAGCGCGGGGGGCACGAGACCCAGTACTTC.

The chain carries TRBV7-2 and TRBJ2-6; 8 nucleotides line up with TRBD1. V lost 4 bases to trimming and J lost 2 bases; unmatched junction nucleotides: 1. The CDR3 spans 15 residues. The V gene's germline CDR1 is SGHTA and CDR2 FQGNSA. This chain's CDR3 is CASSSDRAGANVLTF. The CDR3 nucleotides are TGTGCCAGCAGCTCGGACAGGGCTGGGGCCAACGTCCTGACTTTC.

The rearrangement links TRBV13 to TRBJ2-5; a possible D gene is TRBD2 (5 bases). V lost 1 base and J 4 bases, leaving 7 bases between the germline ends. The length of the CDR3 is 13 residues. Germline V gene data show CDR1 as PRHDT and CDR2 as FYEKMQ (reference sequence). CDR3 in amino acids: CASSLAGSETQYF. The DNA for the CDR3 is TGTGCCAGCAGCTTAGCGGGGTCAGAGACCCAGTACTTC. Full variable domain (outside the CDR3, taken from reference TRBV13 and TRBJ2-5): AAGVIQSPRHLIKEKRETATLKCYPIPRHDTVYWYQQGPGQDPQFLISFYEKMQSDKGSIPDRFSAQQFSDYHSELNMSSLELGDSALYFCASSLAGSETQYFGPGTRLLVL.

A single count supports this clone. The CDR3 loop is CASSYSSGNHHEQFF. The DNA of the CDR3 is TGTGCCAGCAGTTACTCGAGCGGGAATCACCATGAGCAGTTCTTC. V is TRBV6-5 and J is TRBJ2-1, with TRBD2 matching over 7 bases. V dropped 0 bases and J dropped 8; count of bases not matched to a gene: 7. This CDR3 has 15 amino acids. CDR1 MNHEY and CDR2 SVGAGI come from the germline V gene.

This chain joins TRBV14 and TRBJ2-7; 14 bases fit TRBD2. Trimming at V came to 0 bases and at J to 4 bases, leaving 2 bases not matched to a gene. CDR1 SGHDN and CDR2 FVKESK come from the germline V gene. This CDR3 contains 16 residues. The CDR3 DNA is TGTGCCAGCAGCCAAGAGGGACTAGCGGGAGCATACGAGCAGTACTTC. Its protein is CASSQEGLAGAYEQYF.

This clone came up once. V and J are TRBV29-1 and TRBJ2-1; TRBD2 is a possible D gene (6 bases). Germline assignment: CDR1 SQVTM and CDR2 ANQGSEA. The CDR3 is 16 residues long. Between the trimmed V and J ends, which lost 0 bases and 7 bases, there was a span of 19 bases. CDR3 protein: CSVEDRGGAIGNEQFF. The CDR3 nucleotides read TGCAGCGTTGAAGATCGAGGAGGGGCGATCGGGAATGAGCAGTTCTTC.

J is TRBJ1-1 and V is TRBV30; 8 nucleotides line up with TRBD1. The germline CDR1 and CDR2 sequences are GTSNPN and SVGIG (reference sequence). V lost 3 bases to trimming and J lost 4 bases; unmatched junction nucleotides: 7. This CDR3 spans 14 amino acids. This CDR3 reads CAWRDRGSGTEAFF. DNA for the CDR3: TGTGCCTGGAGAGACAGGGGTAGTGGCACTGAAGCTTTCTTT.

CDR3 coding DNA: TGTGCCAGTAGTGTAGCGGGAGGGCCAGATACGCAGTATTTT. Translating gives CASSVAGGPDTQYF. V and J are TRBV19 and TRBJ2-3; 11 nucleotides align to TRBD2. Germline assignment: CDR1 LNHDA and CDR2 SQIVND (reference sequence). The CDR3 has 14 residues. V was pared by 5 bases and J by 4 bases, with 2 bases of the junction left unmatched.

CDR3 coding DNA: TGTGCCAGCAGTCGCGGGCCGAACACCGGGGAGCTGTTTTTT. This gives the protein CASSRGPNTGELFF. The V and J genes are TRBV6-5 and TRBJ2-2; possibly TRBD2 for D (5 bases). The CDR3 consists of 14 residues. V was clipped by 5 bases and J by 0 bases, with 7 bases between them. Germline CDR1 and CDR2: MNHEY and SVGAGI.

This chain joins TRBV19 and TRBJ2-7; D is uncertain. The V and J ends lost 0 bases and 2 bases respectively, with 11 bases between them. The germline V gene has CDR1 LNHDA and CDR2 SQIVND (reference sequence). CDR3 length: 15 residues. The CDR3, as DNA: TGTGCCAGTAGTATAGACTTGACACCGACCTACGAGCAGTACTTC. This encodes CASSIDLTPTYEQYF.

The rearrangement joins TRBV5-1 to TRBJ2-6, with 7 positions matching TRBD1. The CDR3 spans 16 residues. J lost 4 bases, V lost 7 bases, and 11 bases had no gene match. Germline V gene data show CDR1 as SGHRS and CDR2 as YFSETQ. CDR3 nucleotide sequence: TGCGCCAGCCGCCGAGAGGGGGCTGCCGGGGCCAACGTCCTGACTTTC. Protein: CASRREGAAGANVLTF.

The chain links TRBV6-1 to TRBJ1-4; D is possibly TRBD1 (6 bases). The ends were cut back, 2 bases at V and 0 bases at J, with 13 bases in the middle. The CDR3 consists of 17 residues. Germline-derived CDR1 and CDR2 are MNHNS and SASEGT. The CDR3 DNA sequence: TGTGCCAGCAGTGAAAACCCCCGACAGGCAACTAATGAAAAACTGTTTTTT. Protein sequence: CASSENPRQATNEKLFF.